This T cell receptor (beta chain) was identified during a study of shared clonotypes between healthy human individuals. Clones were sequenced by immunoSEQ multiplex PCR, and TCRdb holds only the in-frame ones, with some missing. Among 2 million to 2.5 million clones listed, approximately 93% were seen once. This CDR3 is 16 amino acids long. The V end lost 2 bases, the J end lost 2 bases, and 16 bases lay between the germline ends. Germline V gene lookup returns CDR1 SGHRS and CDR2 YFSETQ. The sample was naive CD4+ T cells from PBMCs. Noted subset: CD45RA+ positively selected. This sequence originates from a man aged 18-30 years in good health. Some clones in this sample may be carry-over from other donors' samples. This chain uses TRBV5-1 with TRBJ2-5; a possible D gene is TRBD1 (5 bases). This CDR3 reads CASSLADSTQQETQYF. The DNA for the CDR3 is TGCGCCAGCAGCTTAGCAGACAGCACACAACAAGAGACCCAGTACTTC.